The clone carrying this T cell receptor (beta chain) has at least ten counts. TCRdb itself ran the PCR reads through MiXCR, one entry per CDR3 protein. This sample has 550,000 to 750,000 distinct CDR3 sequences; 20% occur once, and the top ten carry roughly 0.83%. The data belong to a study of molecular identifiers for immune sequencing clone quantification. The sample consisted of naive CD8+ T cells from blood, with Jurkat cell RNA spiked in. Stated subset: FACS-sorted CD8+CD4-CCR7+CD45RA+ naive T cells. The sequence was collected from a human donor in good health. Some libraries in this study had Jurkat cell RNA spiked in.

CDR3 residues: CASSLYDRGYNEQFF. CDR3 bases: TGTGCCAGCAGCTTATACGACAGGGGTTACAATGAGCAGTTCTTC. The chain combines TRBV7-2 with TRBJ2-1; 8 bases line up with TRBD1. Germline CDR1 and CDR2: SGHTA and FQGNSA. The CDR3 extends over 15 amino acids. Trimming at V came to 2 bases and at J to 4 bases, leaving 4 bases not matched to a gene. The full variable domain, in which reference TRBV7-2 and TRBJ2-1 provide the parts outside the CDR3, is GAGVSQSPSNKVTEKGKDVELRCDPISGHTALYWYRQSLGQGLEFLIYFQGNSAPDKSGLPSDRFSAERTGGSVSTLTIQRTQQEDSAVYLCASSLYDRGYNEQFFGPGTRLTVL.